The clone carrying this T cell receptor (beta chain) occurred a few times. Antigen specificity is unknown. These data originate in a study of siplizumab effects on memory and regulatory T cells. The study, taken as a whole, reports: No more than a minor fraction of alloreactive clones could be traced back to unstimulated subsets. The study found naive T cells seemingly more diverse than memory cells and seemingly major alloresponse contributors. Siplizumab conditions gave an average of around 65% Treg-derived mappable alloreactive CD4+ clones, versus about 26% for controls. An assignable phenotype, naive or memory, was missing from roughly 86-96% of proliferating CD4+ or CD8+ clones.

Trimming took 4 bases from V and 4 from J, leaving 10 bases between them. Germline loops: CDR1 MNHNS, CDR2 SASEGT. The CDR3 totals 13 residues. Data came from immunoSEQ multiplex PCR; TCRdb stores just in-frame clones and leaves some out. Among tens of thousands of clones listed, less than 80% were seen once. The receptor comes from a human donor in good health. The sequenced sample was memory CD4+ T cells sorted from blood. The chain uses TRBV6-1 and TRBJ1-2, with a weak D call TRBD1 (6 bases). CDR3 sequence: CASSGQAGYGYTF. The CDR3 DNA follows: TGTGCCAGCAGTGGACAGGCGGGCTATGGCTACACCTTC.